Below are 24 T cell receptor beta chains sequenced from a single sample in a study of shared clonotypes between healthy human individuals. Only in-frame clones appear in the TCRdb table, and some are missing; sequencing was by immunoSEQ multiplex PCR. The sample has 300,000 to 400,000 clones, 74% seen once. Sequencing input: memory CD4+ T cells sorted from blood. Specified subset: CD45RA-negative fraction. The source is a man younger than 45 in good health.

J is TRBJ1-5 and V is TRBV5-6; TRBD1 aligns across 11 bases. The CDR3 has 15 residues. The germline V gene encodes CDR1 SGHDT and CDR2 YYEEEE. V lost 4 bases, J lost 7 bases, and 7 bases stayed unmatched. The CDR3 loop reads CASSRTGGAGQPQHF. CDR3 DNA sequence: TGTGCCAGCAGCCGGACAGGGGGCGCAGGGCAGCCCCAGCATTTT.

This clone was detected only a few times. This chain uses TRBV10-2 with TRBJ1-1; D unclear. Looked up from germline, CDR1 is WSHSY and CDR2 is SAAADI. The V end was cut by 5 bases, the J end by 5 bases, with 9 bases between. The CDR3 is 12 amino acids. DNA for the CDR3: TGCGCCAGCAGTCCGACTGTAACTGAAGCTTTCTTT. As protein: CASSPTVTEAFF.

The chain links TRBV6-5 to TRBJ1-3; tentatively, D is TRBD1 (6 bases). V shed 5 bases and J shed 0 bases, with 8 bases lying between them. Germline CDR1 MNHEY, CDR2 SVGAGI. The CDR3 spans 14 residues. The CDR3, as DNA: TGTGCCAGCAGTCGGACAGTCTCTGGAAACACCATATATTTT. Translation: CASSRTVSGNTIYF.

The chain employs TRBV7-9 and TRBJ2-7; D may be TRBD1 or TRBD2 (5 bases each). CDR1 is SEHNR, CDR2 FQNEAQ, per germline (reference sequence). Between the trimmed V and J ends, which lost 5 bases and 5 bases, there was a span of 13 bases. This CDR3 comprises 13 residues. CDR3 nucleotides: TGTGCCAGCAGCAGAACATTGGGGGACGAGCAGTACTTC. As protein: CASSRTLGDEQYF.

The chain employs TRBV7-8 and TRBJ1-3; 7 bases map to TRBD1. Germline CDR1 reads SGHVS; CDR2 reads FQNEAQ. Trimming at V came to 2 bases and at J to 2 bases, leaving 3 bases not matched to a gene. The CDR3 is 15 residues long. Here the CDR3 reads CASSLWDRPGNTIYF. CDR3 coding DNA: TGTGCCAGCAGCTTATGGGACAGACCTGGAAACACCATATATTTT.

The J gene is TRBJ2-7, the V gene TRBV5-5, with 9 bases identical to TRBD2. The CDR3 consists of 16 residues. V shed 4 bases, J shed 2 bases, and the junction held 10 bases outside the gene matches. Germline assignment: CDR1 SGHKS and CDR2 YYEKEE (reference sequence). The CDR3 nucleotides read TGTGCCAGCAGCCGATTACTAGCGGGTTCGGCCTACGAGCAGTACTTC. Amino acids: CASSRLLAGSAYEQYF. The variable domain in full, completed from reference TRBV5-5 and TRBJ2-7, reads DAGVTQSPTHLIKTRGQQVTLRCSPISGHKSVSWYQQVLGQGPQFIFQYYEKEERGRGNFPDRFSARQFPNYSSELNVNALLLGDSALYLCASSRLLAGSAYEQYFGPGTRLTVT.

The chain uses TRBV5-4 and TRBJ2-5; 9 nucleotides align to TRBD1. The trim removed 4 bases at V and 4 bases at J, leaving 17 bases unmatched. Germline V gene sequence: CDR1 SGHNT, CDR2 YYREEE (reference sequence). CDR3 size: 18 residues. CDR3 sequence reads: CASSGLTGQGPGVETQYF. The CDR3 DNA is TGTGCCAGCAGCGGGCTCACGGGACAGGGCCCAGGGGTAGAGACCCAGTACTTC.

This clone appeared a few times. The CDR3 bases are TGTGCCAGCAGCAGAACAGGGAAGGATGAGCAGTTCTTC. The encoded protein is CASSRTGKDEQFF. J is TRBJ2-1 and V is TRBV9; maybe TRBD1 (6 bases). The V and J ends lost 4 bases and 8 bases respectively, with 13 bases between them. The CDR3 runs to 13 residues. Germline V gene data show CDR1 as SGDLS and CDR2 as YYNGEE.

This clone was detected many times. Here the CDR3 DNA reads TGTGCCAGCAGCCAAGATGGGAGGGGGTGGTACGAGCAGTACTTC. Translated: CASSQDGRGWYEQYF. The J gene is TRBJ2-7, the V gene TRBV14; possibly TRBD2 for D (7 bases). Trimming cost V 0 bases and J 4 bases, with 13 bases left between them. Germline V gives CDR1 SGHDN, CDR2 FVKESK. This CDR3 region has 15 residues.

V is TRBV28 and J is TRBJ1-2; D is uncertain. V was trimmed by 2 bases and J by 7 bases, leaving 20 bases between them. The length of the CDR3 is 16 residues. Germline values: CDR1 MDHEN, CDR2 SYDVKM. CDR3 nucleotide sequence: TGTGCCAGCAGTTTAACGCTCTCCTCCTCCCAATCTGGCTACACCTTC. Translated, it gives CASSLTLSSSQSGYTF.

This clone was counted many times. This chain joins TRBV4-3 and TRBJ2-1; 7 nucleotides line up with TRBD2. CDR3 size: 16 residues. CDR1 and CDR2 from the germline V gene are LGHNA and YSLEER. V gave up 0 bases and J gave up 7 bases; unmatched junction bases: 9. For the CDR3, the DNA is TGCGCCAGCAGCCAAGATGGGTGGCGGGGGAGTAATGAGCAGTTCTTC. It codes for CASSQDGWRGSNEQFF.

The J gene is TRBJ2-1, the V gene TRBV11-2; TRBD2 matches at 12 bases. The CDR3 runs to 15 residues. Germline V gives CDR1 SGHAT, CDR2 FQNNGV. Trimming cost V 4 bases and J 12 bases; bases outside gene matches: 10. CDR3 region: CASSSSALAGGRQFF. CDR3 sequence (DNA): TGTGCCAGCAGCTCGAGCGCTCTAGCGGGAGGGAGGCAGTTCTTC.

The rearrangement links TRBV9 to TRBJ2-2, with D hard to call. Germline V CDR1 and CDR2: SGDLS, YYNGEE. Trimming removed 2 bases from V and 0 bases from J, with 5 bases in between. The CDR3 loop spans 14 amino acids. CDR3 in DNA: TGTGCCAGCAGCGTCTCTTCGAACACCGGGGAGCTGTTTTTT. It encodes CASSVSSNTGELFF.

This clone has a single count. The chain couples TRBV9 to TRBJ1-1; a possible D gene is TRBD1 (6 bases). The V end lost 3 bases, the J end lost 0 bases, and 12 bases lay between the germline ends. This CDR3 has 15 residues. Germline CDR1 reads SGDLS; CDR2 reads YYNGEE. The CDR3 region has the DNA TGTGCCAGCAGCGAAACGACAGGAATGAACACTGAAGCTTTCTTT. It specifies CASSETTGMNTEAFF.

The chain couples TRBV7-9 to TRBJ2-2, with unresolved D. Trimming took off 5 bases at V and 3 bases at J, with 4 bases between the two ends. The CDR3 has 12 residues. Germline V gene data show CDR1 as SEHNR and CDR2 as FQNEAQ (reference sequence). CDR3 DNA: TGTGCCAGCAGCCCCGACACCGGGGAGCTGTTTTTT. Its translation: CASSPDTGELFF.

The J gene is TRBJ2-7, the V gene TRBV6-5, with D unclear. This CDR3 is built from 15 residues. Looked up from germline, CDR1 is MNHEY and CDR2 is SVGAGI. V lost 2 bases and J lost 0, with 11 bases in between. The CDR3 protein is CASSYGTPYSYEQYF. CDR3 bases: TGTGCCAGCAGTTACGGAACTCCATACTCCTACGAGCAGTACTTC.

CDR3 in DNA: TGTGCCAGCAGCTTCTCAGGGGGAACGGCAAAACTGTTTTTT. Translated, it gives CASSFSGGTAKLFF. V is TRBV7-8 and J is TRBJ1-4; 7 bases match TRBD1. Losses at the gene ends were 3 bases for V and 10 bases for J; bases not matched to a gene: 8. The CDR3 sequence is 14 residues long. Per germline, CDR1 SGHVS and CDR2 FQNEAQ.

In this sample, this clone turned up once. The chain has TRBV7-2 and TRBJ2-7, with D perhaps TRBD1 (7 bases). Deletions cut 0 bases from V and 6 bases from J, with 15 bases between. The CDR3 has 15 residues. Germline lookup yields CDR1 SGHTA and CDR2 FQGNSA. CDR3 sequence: CASSLALFQGGEQYF. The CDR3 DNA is TGTGCCAGCAGCTTAGCCCTGTTTCAGGGGGGCGAGCAGTACTTC.

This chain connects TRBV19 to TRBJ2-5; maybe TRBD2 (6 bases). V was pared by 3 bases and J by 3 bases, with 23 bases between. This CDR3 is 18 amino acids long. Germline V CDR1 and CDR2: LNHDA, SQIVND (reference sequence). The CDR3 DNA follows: TGTGCCAGTAGTATTGGGATTAAGACTAGAGGGCCAGAAGAGACCCAGTACTTC. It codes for CASSIGIKTRGPEETQYF.

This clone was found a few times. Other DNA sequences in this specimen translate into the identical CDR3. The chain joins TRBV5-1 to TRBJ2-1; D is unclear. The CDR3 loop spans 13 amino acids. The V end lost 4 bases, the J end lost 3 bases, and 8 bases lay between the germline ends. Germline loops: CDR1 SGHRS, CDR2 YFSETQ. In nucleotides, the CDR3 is TGCGCCAGCAGCCTGGGCGGCTACAATGAGCAGTTCTTC. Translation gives CASSLGGYNEQFF.

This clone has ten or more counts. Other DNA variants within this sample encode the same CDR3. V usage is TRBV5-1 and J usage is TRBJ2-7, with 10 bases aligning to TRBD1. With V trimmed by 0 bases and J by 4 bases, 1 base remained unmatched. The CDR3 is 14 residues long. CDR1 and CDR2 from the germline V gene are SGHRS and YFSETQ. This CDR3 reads CASSLGGQGYEQYF. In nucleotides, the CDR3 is TGCGCCAGCAGCTTGGGGGGACAGGGGTACGAGCAGTACTTC.

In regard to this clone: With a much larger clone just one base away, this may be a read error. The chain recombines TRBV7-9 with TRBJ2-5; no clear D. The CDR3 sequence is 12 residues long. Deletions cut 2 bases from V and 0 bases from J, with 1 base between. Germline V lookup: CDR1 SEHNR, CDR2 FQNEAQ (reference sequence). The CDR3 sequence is CASSLHQETQYF. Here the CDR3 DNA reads TGTGCCAGCAGCTTACACCAAGAGACCCAGTACTTC.

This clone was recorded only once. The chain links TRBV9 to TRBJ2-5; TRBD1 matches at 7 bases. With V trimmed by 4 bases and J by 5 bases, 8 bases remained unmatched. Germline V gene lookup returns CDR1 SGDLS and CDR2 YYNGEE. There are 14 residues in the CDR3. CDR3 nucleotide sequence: TGTGCCAGCAGCCCAGGGCCAGGGGGTGAGACCCAGTACTTC. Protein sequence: CASSPGPGGETQYF.

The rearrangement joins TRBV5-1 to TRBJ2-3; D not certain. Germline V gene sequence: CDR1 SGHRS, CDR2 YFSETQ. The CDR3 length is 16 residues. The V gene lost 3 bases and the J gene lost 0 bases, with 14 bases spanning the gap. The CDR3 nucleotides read TGCGCCAGCAGCTCCGGTTTGGCAGAGAGCACAGATACGCAGTATTTT. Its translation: CASSSGLAESTDTQYF. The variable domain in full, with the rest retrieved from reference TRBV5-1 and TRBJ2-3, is KAGVTQTPRYLIKTRGQQVTLSCSPISGHRSVSWYQQTPGQGLQFLFEYFSETQRNKGNFPGRFSGRQFSNSRSEMNVSTLELGDSALYLCASSSGLAESTDTQYFGPGTRLTVL.